These 16 T cell receptor beta chains share one sample of origin, sequenced in a study of blood T cell repertoires in COVID-19. This table comes from immunoSEQ multiplex PCR, and its TCRdb copy is limited to in-frame clones, with some not included. Seen here are under 200,000 clones, roughly four fifths observed once, and the top ten hold roughly 7.7%. The sequenced material came from peripheral blood. These receptors were obtained from a man in his forties who had recovered from COVID-19.

This chain joins TRBV19 and TRBJ2-3, with a weak D call TRBD2 (6 bases). CDR3 length equals 14 residues. CDR1 is LNHDA, CDR2 SQIVND, per germline (reference sequence). V was pared by 11 bases and J by 2 bases, with 17 bases between. The CDR3: CASKGGVFTDTQYF. CDR3 DNA: TGTGCCTCCAAAGGAGGGGTCTTCACAGATACGCAGTATTTT.

The rearrangement links TRBV21-1 to TRBJ1-2; whether TRBD1, the table's D call, matches the DNA was not checked. TRBV21-1 is assigned pseudogene status. The CDR3 extends over 16 amino acids. CDR3 region: CASSPLRGQGAGGYTF. The CDR3 DNA is TGTGCCAGCAGCCCCCTACGGGGACAGGGGGCGGGCGGCTACACCTTC.

This chain joins TRBV10-3 and TRBJ1-2; TRBD1 might be the D (6 bases). Per germline, CDR1 ENHRY and CDR2 SYGVKD. The CDR3 extends over 14 amino acids. V shed 2 bases and J shed 8 bases, with 15 bases lying between them. CDR3 sequence (DNA): TGTGCCATCAGTGAGAATCGGGGGGCGGAAGGCTACACCTTC. Residues: CAISENRGAEGYTF.

The chain employs TRBV3-1 (or the pseudogene TRBV3-2) and TRBJ2-3, with D maybe TRBD2 (5 bases). This CDR3 contains 14 residues. CDR1 and CDR2 (germline): LGHDT, YNNKEL (reference sequence). V lost 4 bases and J 0 bases, leaving 8 bases between the germline ends. CDR3 nucleotide sequence: TGTGCCAGCAGCCGACTAACAAGCACAGATACGCAGTATTTT. Its translation: CASSRLTSTDTQYF.

The V call is TRBV29-1, the J call TRBJ2-5; D not resolved. V gave up 0 bases and J gave up 3 bases, with 8 bases separating them. The CDR3 length is 13 residues. The germline V gene encodes CDR1 SQVTM and CDR2 ANQGSEA. The CDR3 nucleotides are TGCAGCGTTGAAGATCCCTCGGAAGAGACCCAGTACTTC. Translation: CSVEDPSEETQYF. The full variable domain, its missing parts supplied by reference TRBV29-1 and TRBJ2-5, is SAVISQKPSRDICQRGTSLTIQCQVDSQVTMMFWYRQQPGQSLTLIATANQGSEATYESGFVIDKFPISRPNLTFSTLTVSNMSPEDSSIYLCSVEDPSEETQYFGPGTRLLVL.

V is TRBV5-4 and J is TRBJ2-5, with 11 bases identical to TRBD2. Germline V gene data show CDR1 as SGHNT and CDR2 as YYREEE (reference sequence). V dropped 2 bases and J dropped 4; count of bases not matched to a gene: 1. The CDR3 runs 14 residues. The chain's CDR3 is CASSFLAGGETQYF. Here the CDR3 DNA reads TGTGCCAGCAGCTTTCTAGCGGGGGGAGAGACCCAGTACTTC.

A single count supports this clone. V is TRBV5-1 and J is TRBJ2-6; TRBD1 agrees at 7 bases. The CDR3 extends over 16 amino acids. Germline V gives CDR1 SGHRS, CDR2 YFSETQ. The V gene end was trimmed by 2 bases and the J gene end by 2 bases; junction bases not matched to a gene: 4. CDR3 coding DNA: TGCGCCAGCAGCTTAGAAGGGGGCGCTGGGGCCAACGTCCTGACTTTC. It encodes CASSLEGGAGANVLTF. The full variable domain, rest sourced from reference TRBV5-1 and TRBJ2-6, is KAGVTQTPRYLIKTRGQQVTLSCSPISGHRSVSWYQQTPGQGLQFLFEYFSETQRNKGNFPGRFSGRQFSNSRSEMNVSTLELGDSALYLCASSLEGGAGANVLTFGAGSRLTVL.

The chain combines TRBV25-1 with TRBJ1-3; D is unclear. Germline CDR1 is MGHDK and CDR2 is SYGVNS. Trimming pared 7 bases from V and 3 bases from J, leaving 16 bases between. CDR3 size: 15 residues. The CDR3 DNA reads TGTGCCAGCACAGCCCCGGGGAGAATTGGAAACACCATATATTTT. Protein sequence: CASTAPGRIGNTIYF.

This sequence joins TRBV3-1 (or the pseudogene TRBV3-2) and TRBJ1-1; D is unclear. The CDR3 covers 13 residues. The germline V gene has CDR1 LGHDT and CDR2 YNNKEL (reference sequence). V lost 1 base to trimming and J lost 4 bases, with 7 bases between them. CDR3 sequence reads: CASSQGGATEAFF. The CDR3 nucleotides read TGTGCCAGCAGCCAAGGCGGCGCCACTGAAGCTTTCTTT.

This chain uses TRBV27 with TRBJ1-1; D not certain. Trimming removed 2 bases at V and 4 bases at J, with 8 bases between. This CDR3 comprises 13 residues. The V gene's germline CDR1 is MNHEY and CDR2 SMNVEV (reference sequence). This CDR3 reads CASSLDEFTEAFF. CDR3 bases: TGTGCCAGCAGTTTAGATGAGTTCACTGAAGCTTTCTTT.

This clone was found many times. This rearrangement joins TRBV4-2 to TRBJ1-2; 9 positions match TRBD1. The CDR3 covers 17 residues. The junction had 11 bases not matched to a gene; V was cut back by 3 bases and J by 3 bases. Germline CDR1 is LGHNA and CDR2 is YNFKEQ. CDR3 nucleotides: TGTGCCAGCAGCCACAAGAAGGCCGGGACAGGGTACTATGGCTACACCTTC. Encoded protein: CASSHKKAGTGYYGYTF.

The chain couples TRBV7-8 to TRBJ2-1, with 9 bases aligning to TRBD2. This CDR3 has 15 amino acids. J was trimmed by 4 bases and V by 4 bases; bases with no gene match: 5. Per germline, CDR1 SGHVS and CDR2 FQNEAQ. Here the CDR3 DNA reads TGTGCCAGCAGCTCAACGACTAGCGGATACAATGAGCAGTTCTTC. Translating it yields CASSSTTSGYNEQFF.

V and J are TRBV15 and TRBJ1-4; tentative D call: TRBD1 (5 bases). This CDR3 has 13 amino acids. The V gene lost 6 bases and the J gene lost 8 bases, with 13 bases spanning the gap. Per germline, CDR1 LNHNV and CDR2 YYDKDF (reference sequence). The CDR3 spells CATSPTVSEKLFF. The CDR3 nucleotides read TGTGCCACCAGTCCGACAGTTTCAGAAAAACTGTTTTTT.

V gene TRBV30 combines with J gene TRBJ1-2, with D perhaps TRBD1 (5 bases). CDR3 length: 18 residues. Deletions cut 0 bases from V and 7 bases from J, with 27 bases between. In germline, CDR1 is GTSNPN, CDR2 SVGIG (reference sequence). The CDR3 bases are TGTGCCTGGAGTGTACGGGGGGGGTGGCAGTTGGATCTATCTGGCTACACCTTC. It specifies CAWSVRGGWQLDLSGYTF. The full variable domain, with the rest looked up from reference TRBV30 and TRBJ1-2, is SQTIHQWPATLVQPVGSPLSLECTVEGTSNPNLYWYRQAAGRGLQLLFYSVGIGQISSEVPQNLSASRPQDRQFILSSKKLLLSDSGFYLCAWSVRGGWQLDLSGYTFGSGTRLTVV.

This chain uses TRBV10-3 with TRBJ2-7; the match to TRBD2 covers 8 bases. Looked up from germline, CDR1 is ENHRY and CDR2 is SYGVKD. The CDR3 has 14 residues. With 5 bases clipped from V and 7 bases from J, the junction kept 10 bases outside the gene matches. CDR3 sequence: CAISFKREYAEQYF. CDR3 nucleotide sequence: TGTGCCATCAGTTTCAAGCGGGAGTATGCAGAGCAGTACTTC.

This clone was seen a handful of times. CDR3 nucleotide sequence: TGTGCCAGCAGCAGTCTCATGAACACTGAAGCTTTCTTT. Its translation: CASSSLMNTEAFF. J is TRBJ1-1 and V is TRBV6-5; D is unresolved. Trimming took off 6 bases at V and 0 bases at J, with 8 bases between the two ends. Germline-derived CDR1 and CDR2 are MNHEY and SVGAGI. The length of the CDR3 is 13 residues.